Following are 25 T cell receptor beta chains from one sample sequenced in a study of T cell responses to AZD1222 COVID-19 vaccine. Profiling relied on immunoSEQ multiplex PCR, and the TCRdb table lists in-frame clones only, not all of them. This sample has about 87,000 clones, with around 90% found just once. Sequencing used peripheral blood, obtained on day 0 of AZD1222 vaccination. These receptors were obtained from an adult in good health.

The chain has TRBV11-2 and TRBJ1-6, with D tentatively TRBD1 (6 bases). CDR3 length: 14 amino acids. The V end was cut by 8 bases, the J end by 7 bases, with 15 bases between. Germline loops: CDR1 SGHAT, CDR2 FQNNGV. CDR3 DNA: TGTGCCAGCGGACCGACAGGTTCGAATTCACCCCTCCACTTT. Its protein is CASGPTGSNSPLHF.

This chain connects TRBV28 to TRBJ1-1; D gene ambiguous. The CDR3 loop spans 12 amino acids. Germline-derived CDR1 and CDR2 are MDHEN and SYDVKM. Trimming took 3 bases from V and 3 from J, leaving 5 bases between them. CDR3 sequence reads: CASSLPHTEAFF. CDR3 nucleotides: TGTGCCAGCAGTTTGCCCCACACTGAAGCTTTCTTT.

This clone was found a few times. J is TRBJ1-5 and V is TRBV7-2; D is unclear. The germline CDR1 and CDR2 sequences are SGHTA and FQGNSA. V was trimmed by 5 bases and J by 4 bases, leaving 18 bases between them. The CDR3 is 16 residues long. The CDR3 bases are TGTGCCAGCAGCCAGGAGGGTGGAGGTTGGAATCAGCCCCAGCATTTT. Residues: CASSQEGGGWNQPQHF.

The CDR3 DNA is TGTGCCAGCTCACCACCCGGGACTAGCGTTGTCAATGAGCAGTTCTTC. It yields the protein CASSPPGTSVVNEQFF. The chain carries TRBV18 and TRBJ2-1, with TRBD2 identical over 10 bases. The CDR3 contains 16 residues. V shed 0 bases and J 6 bases; nucleotides not matched to a gene: 5. The germline gives CDR1 KGHSH, CDR2 LQKENI.

The gene calls are TRBV27 and TRBJ1-6; 8 bases map to TRBD1. The CDR3 totals 16 residues. CDR1 MNHEY and CDR2 SMNVEV come from the germline V gene (reference sequence). The J segment lost 6 bases and the V segment lost 1 base, leaving 5 bases of the junction unmatched. The CDR3 loop is CASSLLVQGANSPLHF. CDR3 sequence (DNA): TGTGCCAGCAGTTTATTGGTGCAGGGGGCTAATTCACCCCTCCACTTT.

The rearrangement links TRBV4-1 to TRBJ1-2; D is perhaps TRBD1 (5 bases). Trimming took 1 base from V and 0 from J, leaving 18 bases between them. Germline V CDR1 and CDR2: MGHRA, YSYEKL. This CDR3 has 18 amino acids. The CDR3 nucleotides read TGCGCCAGCAGCCAAGGATTAAGGGGTGGGGCAGCTAACTATGGCTACACCTTC. Residues: CASSQGLRGGAANYGYTF.

The gene calls are TRBV6-5 and TRBJ2-2, with D unclear. The length of the CDR3 is 11 residues. From germline, CDR1 is MNHEY and CDR2 SVGAGI. Trimming removed 7 bases at V and 8 bases at J, with 8 bases between. For the CDR3, the DNA is TGTGCCAGCAACCCCCCGGGGGAGCTGTTTTTT. It specifies CASNPPGELFF.

This rearrangement joins TRBV10-3 to TRBJ1-6; D remains ambiguous. Germline V gives CDR1 ENHRY, CDR2 SYGVKD. The CDR3 length is 15 residues. V dropped 3 bases and J dropped 3 bases, with 9 bases sitting between them. CDR3 nucleotides: TGTGCCATCAGTGAAGGGCAGAACTATAATTCACCCCTCCACTTT. Its translation is CAISEGQNYNSPLHF.

This rearrangement joins TRBV14 to TRBJ1-2; D is uncertain. Deletions cut 1 base from V and 1 base from J, with 13 bases between. The CDR3 contains 16 residues. The germline CDR1 and CDR2 sequences are SGHDN and FVKESK. The CDR3 DNA reads as TGTGCCAGCAGCCAAGGAGCGCCAGATATTAACTATGGCTACACCTTC. Protein: CASSQGAPDINYGYTF.

This chain links TRBV5-1 with TRBJ2-3; possibly TRBD2 for D (5 bases). The CDR3 length is 14 residues. With 0 bases removed from V and 4 bases from J, the gap between germline ends came to 9 bases. Germline lookup yields CDR1 SGHRS and CDR2 YFSETQ. CDR3: CASSLEWGADTQYF. The DNA for the CDR3 is TGCGCCAGCAGCTTGGAGTGGGGAGCAGATACGCAGTATTTT. Variable domain in full (rest from reference TRBV5-1 and TRBJ2-3): KAGVTQTPRYLIKTRGQQVTLSCSPISGHRSVSWYQQTPGQGLQFLFEYFSETQRNKGNFPGRFSGRQFSNSRSEMNVSTLELGDSALYLCASSLEWGADTQYFGPGTRLTVL.

This sequence joins TRBV18 and TRBJ2-2; maybe TRBD1 (5 bases). Germline V gene data show CDR1 as KGHSH and CDR2 as LQKENI. V lost 5 bases and J 0 bases, leaving 25 bases between the germline ends. This CDR3 contains 20 residues. The chain's CDR3 is CASSTRRTTAQAANTGELFF. The CDR3 DNA follows: TGTGCCAGCTCAACAAGGCGAACCACAGCACAGGCCGCGAACACCGGGGAGCTGTTTTTT.

DNA for the CDR3: TGTGCCATCAGGGAGGGGAGCGACGAGTCCTACGAGCAGTACTTC. The encoded protein is CAIREGSDESYEQYF. V gene TRBV10-3 combines with J gene TRBJ2-7; D may be TRBD2 (6 bases). The CDR3 runs 15 residues. CDR1 is ENHRY, CDR2 SYGVKD, per germline. Trimming stripped 6 bases from V and 1 base from J, with 16 bases between.

This chain joins TRBV5-4 and TRBJ2-2; D possibly corresponds to TRBD1 (6 bases). Germline CDR1 and CDR2: SGHNT and YYREEE (reference sequence). V shed 4 bases and J shed 8 bases, with 18 bases lying between them. The CDR3 loop spans 15 amino acids. DNA for the CDR3: TGTGCCAGCAGCACTCGACAGGACCTCGGTGGGGAGCTGTTTTTT. It codes for CASSTRQDLGGELFF.

The chain links TRBV5-8 to TRBJ1-4; 8 bases agree with TRBD1. J gave up 5 bases and V 0 bases, and 6 bases lay outside the gene matches. CDR1 and CDR2 from the germline V gene are SGHTS and YDEGEE. There are 16 residues in the CDR3. The CDR3 reads CASSLARTGINEKLFF. CDR3 nucleotide sequence: TGTGCCAGCAGCTTGGCCCGGACAGGGATAAATGAAAAACTGTTTTTT.

Here the CDR3 DNA reads TGTGCCAGCTCCCCGAATCTCAGGGGGCGTCCTTACGAGCAGTACTTC. This codes for CASSPNLRGRPYEQYF. This chain uses TRBV18 with TRBJ2-7; 8 bases agree with TRBD1. Trimming took 6 bases from V and 4 from J; bases not matched to a gene: 14. Per germline, CDR1 KGHSH and CDR2 LQKENI. The CDR3 totals 16 residues.

A word on this clone: The junction does not match germline at one end; this may be a read error. The chain combines TRBV7-7 with TRBJ2-5; TRBD2 matches at 9 bases. CDR1 and CDR2 from the germline V gene are SSHAT and FNYEAQ (reference sequence). The CDR3 sequence is 15 residues long. CDR3 protein: CASSLAGAGIETQYF. The CDR3 region has the DNA TGTGCTAGCAGCTTAGCGGGGGCAGGGATCGAGACCCAGTACTTC.

The chain links TRBV19 to TRBJ1-1; weak D call: TRBD1 (5 bases). The CDR3 consists of 14 residues. V was shortened by 1 base and J by 4 bases, with 10 bases between the two germline ends. Per germline, CDR1 LNHDA and CDR2 SQIVND (reference sequence). CDR3 sequence (DNA): TGTGCCAGTAGTATAGGGGGGTTCCTCACTGAAGCTTTCTTT. As protein: CASSIGGFLTEAFF.

The chain links TRBV5-6 to TRBJ1-2, with unresolved D. CDR1 and CDR2 from the germline V gene are SGHDT and YYEEEE. V lost 3 bases, J lost 4 bases, and 13 bases lay in between. The CDR3 covers 14 residues. The CDR3 here is CASSWASDLYGYTF. CDR3 DNA: TGTGCCAGCAGCTGGGCGTCAGACCTCTATGGCTACACCTTC.

The rearrangement joins TRBV30 to TRBJ1-6, with D perhaps matching TRBD1 (6 bases). V was cut by 7 bases and J by 9 bases, with 16 bases left in between. CDR3 length: 13 amino acids. CDR1 GTSNPN and CDR2 SVGIG come from the germline V gene (reference sequence). The CDR3 sequence is CASKGQGSSPLHF. Written as DNA, the CDR3 is TGTGCCTCCAAGGGGCAGGGGTCTTCACCCCTCCACTTT.

This clone was detected only once. The chain recombines TRBV14 with TRBJ2-2; 7 positions match TRBD1. The CDR3 is made up of 15 amino acids. V lost 4 bases to trimming and J lost 5 bases; unmatched junction nucleotides: 7. CDR1 and CDR2 (germline): SGHDN, FVKESK. In DNA form, the CDR3 reads TGTGCCAGCAGCCCCCGACAGGGAGATACCGGGGAGCTGTTTTTT. Translated, it gives CASSPRQGDTGELFF.

V and J are TRBV6-2 or TRBV6-3 and TRBJ1-6; possible D gene TRBD1, 6 bases. The V gene's germline CDR1 is MNHEY and CDR2 SVGEGT. Deletions cut 1 base from V and 10 bases from J, with 14 bases between. The CDR3 is 15 residues long. Written as DNA, the CDR3 is TGTGCCAGCAGTTACTTGGGGGCCCTGGGGTCACCCCTCCACTTT. As protein: CASSYLGALGSPLHF.

J is TRBJ2-1 and V is TRBV21-1. TRBV21-1 constitutes a pseudogene. CDR3 length: 16 amino acids. CDR3: CASSKGRGAPYNEQFF. CDR3 sequence (DNA): TGTGCCAGCAGCAAAGGCCGAGGGGCTCCCTACAATGAGCAGTTCTTC.

The chain uses TRBV4-2 and TRBJ1-4; 8 nucleotides match TRBD1. J lost 6 bases, V lost 1 base, and 7 bases had no gene match. The CDR3 runs 16 residues. CDR1 and CDR2 (germline): LGHNA, YNFKEQ. This CDR3 reads CASSQVLDRVDEKLFF. The CDR3 DNA follows: TGTGCCAGCAGCCAAGTGCTGGACAGGGTTGATGAAAAACTGTTTTTT.

The chain couples TRBV12-3 or TRBV12-4 to TRBJ2-7, with D tentatively TRBD1 (5 bases). The V end was cut by 6 bases, the J end by 9 bases, with 18 bases between. The length of the CDR3 is 13 residues. The CDR3 spells CASSRLDSLRQYF. CDR3 nucleotide sequence: TGTGCCAGCAGCCGACTCGACAGCCTCAGGCAGTACTTC.

The chain joins TRBV7-3 to TRBJ2-6; D is perhaps TRBD2 (6 bases). The CDR3 has 15 residues. In germline, CDR1 is SGHTA, CDR2 FQGTGA. Trimming removed 8 bases at V and 1 base at J, with 12 bases between. The CDR3 is CASGPGRSGANVLTF. The CDR3, as DNA: TGTGCCAGCGGTCCAGGGAGGTCTGGGGCCAACGTCCTGACTTTC.